A selection of T cell receptor beta chains follows, all from one sample in a study of T cell responses to AZD1222 COVID-19 vaccine. The repertoire was sequenced with immunoSEQ multiplex PCR; TCRdb's copy has only in-frame clones and lacks some. This table holds 190,000 or so clones, roughly 90% found once. The specimen comprised peripheral blood, sampled 28 days after the second AZD1222 dose. The receptors were sampled from an adult who received the AZD1222 COVID-19 vaccine. The CDR3 runs from the conserved cysteine through the conserved F or W. Each record gives: J gene, V gene, CDR3 protein.

J: TRBJ2-7; V: TRBV11-2; CDR3: CASSLERVSGEEYF
J: TRBJ2-7; V: TRBV5-4; CDR3: CASSLEGQGSYEQYF
J: TRBJ2-2; V: TRBV28; CDR3: CASSLASPTGELFF
J: TRBJ1-6; V: TRBV7-9; CDR3: CASSLGRINSPLHF
J: TRBJ2-7; V: TRBV27; CDR3: CASRGLRGQTYEQYF
J: TRBJ1-1; V: TRBV12-3/TRBV12-4; CDR3: CASRDPGTPEAFF
J: TRBJ1-5; V: TRBV19; CDR3: CASSSGNQPQHF
J: TRBJ2-5; V: TRBV29-1; CDR3: CSVETRRGAQETQYF
J: TRBJ1-1; V: TRBV28; CDR3: CASSLKGEAAFF
J: TRBJ1-5; V: TRBV5-1; CDR3: CASSLGHGDSNQPQHF
J: TRBJ2-5; V: TRBV7-2; CDR3: CASSSYRGPVETQYF
J: TRBJ2-2; V: TRBV5-6; CDR3: CASSLRQPGTGELFF